The rows below give T cell receptor beta chains drawn from one sample of a study of CD8+CD57+ T cells in acquired aplastic anemia. TCRdb reprocessed the reads with MiXCR, giving one entry per CDR3 protein. Of just over 450,000 distinct CDR3 sequences listed, roughly 34% are singletons. Source material: sorted CD4+, CD8+, or CD8+CD57+ T cells (not recorded which) from PBMCs. These receptor sequences come from a human donor with aplastic anemia. CDR3s include the opening cysteine and the closing phenylalanine or tryptophan.

j_gene: TRBJ2-6; v_gene: TRBV7-3; CDR3aa: CASSSRGRSGANVLTF
j_gene: TRBJ2-3; v_gene: TRBV2; CDR3aa: CASQDRGIYTDTQYF
j_gene: TRBJ2-1; v_gene: TRBV7-8; CDR3aa: CASSLRRSPNNEQFF
j_gene: TRBJ1-2; v_gene: TRBV2; CDR3aa: CASTQGNYGYTF
j_gene: TRBJ1-5; v_gene: TRBV2; CDR3aa: CATSDNEGPGNQPQHF
j_gene: TRBJ2-1; v_gene: TRBV20-1; CDR3aa: CSARDPMVELMRNEQFF
j_gene: TRBJ2-5; v_gene: TRBV4-2; CDR3aa: CASSQDLSLTAQRETQYF
j_gene: TRBJ1-1; v_gene: TRBV12-3/TRBV12-4; CDR3aa: CASSYGGRGVGEAFF
j_gene: TRBJ1-2; v_gene: TRBV19; CDR3aa: CASSTATGSLYGYTF
j_gene: TRBJ1-6; v_gene: TRBV20-1; CDR3aa: CSARAGGIAPLHF
j_gene: TRBJ2-1; v_gene: TRBV12-3/TRBV12-4; CDR3aa: CASSQLAGLYNEQFF
j_gene: TRBJ1-2; v_gene: TRBV20-1; CDR3aa: CSALQGGTGGGYTF
j_gene: TRBJ2-7; v_gene: TRBV5-6; CDR3aa: CASSLPSTLSYEQYF
j_gene: TRBJ1-5; v_gene: TRBV6-1; CDR3aa: CASTGVRNQPQHF
j_gene: TRBJ2-7; v_gene: TRBV20-1; CDR3aa: CSAREPGLANEQYF
j_gene: TRBJ1-6; v_gene: TRBV4-3; CDR3aa: CASSQERNSPLHF
j_gene: TRBJ2-1; v_gene: TRBV30; CDR3aa: CAWRRPNNEQFF